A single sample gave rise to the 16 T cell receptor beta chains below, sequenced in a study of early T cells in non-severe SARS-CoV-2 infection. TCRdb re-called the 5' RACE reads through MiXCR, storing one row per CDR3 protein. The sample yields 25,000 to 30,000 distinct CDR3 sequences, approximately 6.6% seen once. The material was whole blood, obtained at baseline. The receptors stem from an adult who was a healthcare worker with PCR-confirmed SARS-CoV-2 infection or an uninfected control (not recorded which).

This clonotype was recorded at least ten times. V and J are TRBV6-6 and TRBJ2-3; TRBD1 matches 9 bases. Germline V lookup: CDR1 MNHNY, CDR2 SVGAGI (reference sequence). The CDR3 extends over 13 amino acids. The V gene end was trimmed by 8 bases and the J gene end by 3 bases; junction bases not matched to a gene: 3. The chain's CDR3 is CASRTGVTDTQYF. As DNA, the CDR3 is TGTGCCAGCCGGACAGGGGTGACAGATACGCAGTATTTT.

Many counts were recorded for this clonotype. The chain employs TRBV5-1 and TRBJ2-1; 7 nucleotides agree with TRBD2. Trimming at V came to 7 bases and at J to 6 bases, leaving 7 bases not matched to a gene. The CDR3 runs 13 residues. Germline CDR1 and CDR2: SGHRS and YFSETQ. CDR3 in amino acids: CASGGDFLNEQFF. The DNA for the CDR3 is TGCGCCAGCGGGGGGGACTTCCTCAATGAGCAGTTCTTC.

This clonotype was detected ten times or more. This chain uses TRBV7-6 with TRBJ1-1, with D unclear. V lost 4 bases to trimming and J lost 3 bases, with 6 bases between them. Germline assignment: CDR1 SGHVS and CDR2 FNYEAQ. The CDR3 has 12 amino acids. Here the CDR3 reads CASSSSHTEAFF. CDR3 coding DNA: TGTGCCAGCAGCTCCTCGCACACTGAAGCTTTCTTT.

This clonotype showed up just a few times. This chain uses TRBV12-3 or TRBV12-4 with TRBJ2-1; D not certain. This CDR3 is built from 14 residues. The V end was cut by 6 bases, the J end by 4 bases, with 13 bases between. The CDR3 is CASRSPGLYNEQFF. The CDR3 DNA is TGTGCCAGCAGATCACCGGGCCTATACAATGAGCAGTTCTTC.

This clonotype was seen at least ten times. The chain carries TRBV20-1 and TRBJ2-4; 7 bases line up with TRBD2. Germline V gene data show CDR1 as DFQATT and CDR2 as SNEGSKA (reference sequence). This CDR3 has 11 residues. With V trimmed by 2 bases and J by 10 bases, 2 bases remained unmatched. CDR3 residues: CSARPGGIQYF. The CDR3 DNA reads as TGCAGTGCTAGACCCGGGGGGATTCAGTACTTC.

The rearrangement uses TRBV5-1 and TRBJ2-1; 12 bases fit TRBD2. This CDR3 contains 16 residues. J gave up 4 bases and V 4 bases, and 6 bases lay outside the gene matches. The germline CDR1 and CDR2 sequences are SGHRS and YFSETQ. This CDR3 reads CASSDRLAGEYNEQFF. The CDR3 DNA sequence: TGCGCCAGCAGCGACAGACTAGCGGGGGAGTACAATGAGCAGTTCTTC.

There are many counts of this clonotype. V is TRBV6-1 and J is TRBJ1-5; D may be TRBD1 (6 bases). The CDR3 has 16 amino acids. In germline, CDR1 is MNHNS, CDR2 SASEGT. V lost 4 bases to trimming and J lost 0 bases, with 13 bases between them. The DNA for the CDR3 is TGTGCCAGCAGTGCCCCCGGGGGCCGTAGCAATCAGCCCCAGCATTTT. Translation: CASSAPGGRSNQPQHF.

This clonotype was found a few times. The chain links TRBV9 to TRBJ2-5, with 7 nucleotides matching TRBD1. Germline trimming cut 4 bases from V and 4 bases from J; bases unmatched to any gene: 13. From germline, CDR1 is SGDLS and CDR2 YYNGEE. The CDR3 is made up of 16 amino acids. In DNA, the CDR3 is TGTGCCAGCAGCCAAAGCCCGGGACAGATTGTAGAGACCCAGTACTTC. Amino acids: CASSQSPGQIVETQYF.

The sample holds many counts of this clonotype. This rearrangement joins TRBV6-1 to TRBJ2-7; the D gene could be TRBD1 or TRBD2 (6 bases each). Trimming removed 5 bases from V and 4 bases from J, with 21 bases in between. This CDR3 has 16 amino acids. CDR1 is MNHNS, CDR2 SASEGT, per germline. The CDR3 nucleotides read TGTGCCAGCAGTTACCACGGAGGGGGTAGTGGGTACGAGCAGTACTTC. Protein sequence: CASSYHGGGSGYEQYF.

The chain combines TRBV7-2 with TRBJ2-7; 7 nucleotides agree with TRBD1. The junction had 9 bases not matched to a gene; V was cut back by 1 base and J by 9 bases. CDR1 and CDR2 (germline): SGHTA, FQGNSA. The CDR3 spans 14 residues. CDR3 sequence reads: CASSLGAGGWGQYF. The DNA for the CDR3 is TGTGCCAGCAGCTTAGGGGCAGGGGGTTGGGGGCAGTACTTC. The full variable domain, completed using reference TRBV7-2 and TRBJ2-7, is GAGVSQSPSNKVTEKGKDVELRCDPISGHTALYWYRQSLGQGLEFLIYFQGNSAPDKSGLPSDRFSAERTGGSVSTLTIQRTQQEDSAVYLCASSLGAGGWGQYFGPGTRLTVT.

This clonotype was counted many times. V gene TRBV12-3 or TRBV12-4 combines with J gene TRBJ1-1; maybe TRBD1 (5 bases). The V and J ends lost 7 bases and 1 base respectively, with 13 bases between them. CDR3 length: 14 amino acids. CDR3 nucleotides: TGTGCCAGCACCCTGGGACCCCAGAACACTGAAGCTTTCTTT. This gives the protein CASTLGPQNTEAFF.

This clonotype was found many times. In DNA, the CDR3 is TGTGCCAGCAGCTTTGAGGACACTGAAGCTTTCTTT. It specifies CASSFEDTEAFF. The rearrangement uses TRBV11-2 and TRBJ1-1; D uncertain. Germline loops: CDR1 SGHAT, CDR2 FQNNGV. V lost 3 bases and J 3 bases, leaving 5 bases between the germline ends. The CDR3 loop spans 12 amino acids.

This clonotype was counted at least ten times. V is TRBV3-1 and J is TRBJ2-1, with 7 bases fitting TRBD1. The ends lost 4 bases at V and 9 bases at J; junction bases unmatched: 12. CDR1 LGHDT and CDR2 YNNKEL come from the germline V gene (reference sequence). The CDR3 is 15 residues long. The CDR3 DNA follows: TGTGCCAGCAGCCGCGGCGGGCAGGGGGTCTTTGAGCAGTTCTTC. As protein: CASSRGGQGVFEQFF.

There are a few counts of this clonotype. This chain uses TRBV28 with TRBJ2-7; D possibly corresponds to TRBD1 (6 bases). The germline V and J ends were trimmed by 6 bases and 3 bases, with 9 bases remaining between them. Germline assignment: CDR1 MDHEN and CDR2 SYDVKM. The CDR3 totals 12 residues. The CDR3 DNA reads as TGTGCCAGCAGGGACAGACGCTACGAGCAGTACTTC. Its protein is CASRDRRYEQYF.

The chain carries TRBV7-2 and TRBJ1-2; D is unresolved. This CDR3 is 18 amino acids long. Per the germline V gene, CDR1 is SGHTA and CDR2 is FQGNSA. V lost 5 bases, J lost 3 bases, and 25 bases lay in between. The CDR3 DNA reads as TGTGCCAGCAGCGCCACCATCCGACCTCGGGCAGGCGACTATGGCTACACCTTC. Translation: CASSATIRPRAGDYGYTF.

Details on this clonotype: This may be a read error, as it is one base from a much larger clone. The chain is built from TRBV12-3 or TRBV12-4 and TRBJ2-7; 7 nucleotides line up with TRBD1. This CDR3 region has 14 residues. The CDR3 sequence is CVSTTGTASLGQYF. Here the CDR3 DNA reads TGTGTCAGCACCACGGGGACAGCGAGCCTCGGGCAGTACTTC.